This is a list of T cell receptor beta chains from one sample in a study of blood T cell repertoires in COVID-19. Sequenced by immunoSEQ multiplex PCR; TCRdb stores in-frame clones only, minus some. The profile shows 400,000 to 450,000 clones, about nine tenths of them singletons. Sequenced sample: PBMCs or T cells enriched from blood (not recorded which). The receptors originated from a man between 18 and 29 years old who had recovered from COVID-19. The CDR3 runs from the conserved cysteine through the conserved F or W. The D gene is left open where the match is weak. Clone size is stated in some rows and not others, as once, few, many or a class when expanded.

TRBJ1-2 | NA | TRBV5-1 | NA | TGCGCCAGCAGCCGTAATGGGGGGAAGAACTATGGCTACACCTTC | CASSRNGGKNYGYTF
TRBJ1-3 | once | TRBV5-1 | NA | TGCGCCAGCAGCTTGTGGCCTTGGGACTCAGGCTCTGGAAACACCATATATTTT | CASSLWPWDSGSGNTIYF
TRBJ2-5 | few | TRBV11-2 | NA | TGTGCCAGCAGCCCCCGAGAGACCCAGTACTTC | CASSPRETQYF
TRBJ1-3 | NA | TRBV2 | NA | TGTGCCAGCAGCACAGGGCCATCTGGAAACACCATATATTTT | CASSTGPSGNTIYF
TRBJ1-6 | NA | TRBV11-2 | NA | TGTGCCAGCAGCTTAGTGTCTGGGGGCTTGACTAATTCACCCCTCCACTTT | CASSLVSGGLTNSPLHF
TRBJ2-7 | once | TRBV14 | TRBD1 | TGTGCCAGCAGCGCGCGGACAGGGGGAGGCTACGAGCAGTACTTC | CASSARTGGGYEQYF
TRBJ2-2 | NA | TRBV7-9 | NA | TGTGCCAGCAGCTACCGAGTTCGACTAGACGCCGCCGGGGAGCTGTTTTTT | CASSYRVRLDAAGELFF
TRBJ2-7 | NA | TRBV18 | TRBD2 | TGTGCCAGCTCACCCCAAGGACTAGCGGGGCCTTTTGGGCAGTACTTC | CASSPQGLAGPFGQYF
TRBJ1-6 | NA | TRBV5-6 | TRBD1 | TGTGCCAGCAGCGTCGGGACAGAAGTAAGACTCCACTTT | CASSVGTEVRLHF
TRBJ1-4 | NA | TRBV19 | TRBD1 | TGTGCCAGTAGCTCAGGGTGGACAGGGATAAATGAAAAACTGTTTTTT | CASSSGWTGINEKLFF